This T cell receptor beta chain stems from a study of blood T cell repertoires in COVID-19. Study-wide background: Sources were T cells, B-cell-depleted T cells, or PBMCs; the material itself was cDNA or gDNA.

This CDR3 has 11 amino acids. Trimming removed 8 bases from V and 7 bases from J; junction bases left unmatched: 2. Germline V lookup: CDR1 DFQATT, CDR2 SNEGSKA (reference sequence). Clones were read by immunoSEQ multiplex PCR, and TCRdb kept only the in-frame ones, dropping some. The data hold fewer than 25,000 clones, with under 90% observed a single time. This clonotype was obtained from a man between 65 and 79 years old with acute or convalescent COVID-19. The chain links TRBV20-1 to TRBJ2-1, with TRBD2 identical over 10 bases. The sequenced sample consisted of peripheral blood. This CDR3 reads CSTGLANEQFF. In DNA, the CDR3 is TGCAGTACGGGACTAGCGAATGAGCAGTTCTTC.